These T cell receptor beta chains were read from a single sample in a study of blood T cell repertoires in COVID-19. TCRdb's table, derived via immunoSEQ multiplex PCR, lists solely in-frame clones and lacks some. The sample consists of about 150,000 clones, roughly four fifths of them appearing once. Specimen: peripheral blood. Receptors originate from a woman at least 80 years old with acute or convalescent COVID-19. The CDR3 runs from the conserved cysteine through the conserved F or W. Each record gives: clone size, V gene, D gene, J gene, CDR3 protein, CDR3 DNA. A D gene is named only where the DNA matches it firmly. The listing skips clone size in some rows; elsewhere it reads once, few, many or a size class.

once	TRBV24-1	TRBD1	TRBJ1-1	CATSSTGRGTTEAFF	TGTGCCACCAGCTCGACAGGGAGAGGGACCACTGAAGCTTTCTTT
few	TRBV29-1	TRBD1	TRBJ1-5	CSVRQGTQPQHF	TGCAGCGTCCGACAGGGGACTCAGCCCCAGCATTTT
NA	TRBV11-2	NA	TRBJ1-1	CASTFEYSEAFF	TGTGCCAGCACCTTCGAGTACTCTGAAGCTTTCTTT
NA	TRBV24-1	NA	TRBJ1-5	CATSRDSSNQPQHF	TGTGCCACCAGTCGAGACAGTAGCAATCAGCCCCAGCATTTT
NA	TRBV29-1	NA	TRBJ2-1	CSVDGGNRGSYNEQFF	TGCAGCGTTGACGGCGGGAATCGGGGCTCCTACAATGAGCAGTTCTTC
NA	TRBV5-6	TRBD2	TRBJ2-1	CASSFFRLAGKYNEQFF	TGTGCCAGCAGCTTTTTCCGACTAGCGGGGAAGTACAATGAGCAGTTCTTC
NA	TRBV4-1	NA	TRBJ2-3	CASSQGQNTQYF	TGCGCCAGCAGCCAAGGACAGAATACGCAGTATTTT
NA	TRBV10-3	NA	TRBJ2-7	CAISEQGYEQYF	TGTGCCATCAGTGAGCAGGGTTACGAGCAGTACTTC
NA	TRBV5-5	TRBD1	TRBJ2-3	CASSLGLRQGSLDTQYF	TGTGCCAGCAGCTTGGGTTTGAGACAGGGCTCTCTGGATACGCAGTATTTT
NA	TRBV14	NA	TRBJ2-1	CASSLTPDLLDEQFF	TGTGCCAGCAGCCTTACCCCGGACTTACTCGATGAGCAGTTCTTC
NA	TRBV9	NA	TRBJ1-4	CASSAEVGAGEKLFF	TGTGCCAGCAGCGCGGAGGTGGGGGCCGGTGAAAAACTGTTTTTT
NA	TRBV4-3	TRBD1	TRBJ2-1	CASSQGQGNEQFF	TGCGCCAGCAGCCAAGGACAGGGAAATGAGCAGTTCTTC
NA	TRBV6-5	TRBD2	TRBJ2-3	CASSYSFAGGPDTQYF	TGTGCCAGCAGTTACTCGTTTGCGGGGGGCCCAGATACGCAGTATTTT
NA	TRBV4-3	TRBD2	TRBJ2-1	CASSREGLAAMNEQFF	TGCGCCAGCAGCCGAGAAGGACTAGCGGCAATGAATGAGCAGTTCTTC
once	TRBV5-5	NA	TRBJ2-7	CASSSSGVNYEQYF	TGTGCCAGCAGTAGTAGCGGTGTCAACTACGAGCAGTACTTC
NA	TRBV18	TRBD1	TRBJ2-2	CASSPGDRGHTGELFF	TGTGCCAGCTCACCAGGCGACAGGGGGCACACCGGGGAGCTGTTTTTT
NA	TRBV5-1	NA	TRBJ1-6	CASSAGYNSPLHF	TGCGCCAGCAGCGCCGGCTATAATTCACCCCTCCACTTT
NA	TRBV28	NA	TRBJ1-1	CASTVIGVRTEAFF	TGTGCCAGCACCGTAATAGGGGTGAGGACTGAAGCTTTCTTT
NA	TRBV7-2	TRBD2	TRBJ2-5	CASRWRGGETQYF	TGTGCCAGCAGATGGCGGGGGGGAGAGACCCAGTACTTC
NA	TRBV5-4	NA	TRBJ2-1	CASSLVASDEQFF	TGTGCCAGCAGCTTGGTAGCATCGGATGAGCAGTTCTTC
NA	TRBV30	TRBD1	TRBJ1-6	CAWRSIGTANSPLHF	TGTGCCTGGAGATCAATAGGGACAGCTAATTCACCCCTCCACTTT
NA	TRBV19	NA	TRBJ1-5	CASSSSLQDLQNQPQHF	TGTGCCAGTAGCTCCTCCCTCCAGGATTTGCAGAATCAGCCCCAGCATTTT
NA	TRBV11-2	NA	TRBJ1-2	CASSPGRGTNYGYTF	TGTGCCAGCAGCCCCGGGAGAGGGACTAACTATGGCTACACCTTC
NA	TRBV30	NA	TRBJ1-4	CAWRRNPNEKLFF	TGTGCCTGGAGGAGGAATCCTAATGAAAAACTGTTTTTT
NA	TRBV28	NA	TRBJ2-5	CASSARLDPGETQYF	TGTGCCAGCAGTGCTAGACTTGACCCCGGGGAGACCCAGTACTTC
NA	TRBV9	NA	TRBJ2-2	CASPERDHGELFF	TGTGCCAGCCCTGAGCGAGACCACGGGGAGCTGTTTTTT